Following are 15 T cell receptor beta chains from one sample sequenced in a study of blood T cell repertoires in COVID-19 (dated by TCRdb to 2020 to 2021). The library came from the immunoSEQ multiplex PCR assay. The table was pulled from immuneACCESS by TCRdb, which kept in-frame rearrangements only. Such tables lose some clones; where checked, under half of the loss comes from unresolved V genes, and the rest has no known cause. Present in this sample are about 210,000 clones, approximately 80% of which were seen just once. The ten top clones hold 0.8% to 0.95% of the sample. The material sequenced was peripheral blood. Receptors were obtained from a man in his sixties with COVID-19, enrolled during active disease.

The chain has TRBV5-1 and TRBJ1-1; D not resolved. Germline CDR1 and CDR2: SGHRS and YFSETQ. The CDR3 length is 16 residues. The V gene lost 2 bases and the J gene lost 4 bases, with 18 bases spanning the gap. The CDR3 sequence is CASSFGYPFGSTEAFF. Written as DNA, the CDR3 is TGCGCCAGCAGCTTCGGTTACCCTTTTGGGAGCACTGAAGCTTTCTTT. The whole variable domain, filled in from reference TRBV5-1 and TRBJ1-1, reads KAGVTQTPRYLIKTRGQQVTLSCSPISGHRSVSWYQQTPGQGLQFLFEYFSETQRNKGNFPGRFSGRQFSNSRSEMNVSTLELGDSALYLCASSFGYPFGSTEAFFGQGTRLTVV.

This rearrangement joins TRBV2 to TRBJ2-1, with 14 bases aligning to TRBD2. V lost 7 bases and J lost 12; bases outside the gene matches: 11. This CDR3 comprises 15 residues. Germline V lookup: CDR1 SNHLY, CDR2 FYNNEI. The CDR3 sequence is CASTLEGLAGEGQFF. CDR3 nucleotides: TGTGCCAGCACTCTCGAGGGACTAGCGGGAGAGGGGCAGTTCTTC.

This chain links TRBV28 with TRBJ2-3; 8 nucleotides align to TRBD1. Trimming cost V 8 bases and J 1 base; bases outside gene matches: 2. CDR3 length equals 13 residues. Germline assignment: CDR1 MDHEN and CDR2 SYDVKM. Here the CDR3 reads CASAGGGTDTQYF. The CDR3 nucleotides read TGTGCCAGCGCAGGGGGCGGCACAGATACGCAGTATTTT.

The chain links TRBV5-1 to TRBJ2-2, with a weak D call TRBD1 (6 bases). CDR1 and CDR2 (germline): SGHRS, YFSETQ. The germline V and J ends were trimmed by 5 bases and 7 bases, with 21 bases remaining between them. The CDR3 extends over 16 amino acids. This CDR3 is CASRLSPGALNGELFF. CDR3 nucleotide sequence: TGCGCCAGCAGACTCAGCCCAGGGGCGCTAAACGGGGAGCTGTTTTTT.

This chain connects TRBV5-6 to TRBJ1-1; 8 bases line up with TRBD1. After removal of 0 bases from V and 0 bases from J, the junction contained 7 bases not matched to a gene. Germline V lookup: CDR1 SGHDT, CDR2 YYEEEE. The length of the CDR3 is 17 residues. The DNA of the CDR3 is TGTGCCAGCAGCTTGGTAGGCGGACAGGGTCTGAACACTGAAGCTTTCTTT. This gives the protein CASSLVGGQGLNTEAFF.

V is TRBV5-1 and J is TRBJ1-2; D unresolved. The V end was cut by 4 bases, the J end by 2 bases, with 6 bases between. Germline values: CDR1 SGHRS, CDR2 YFSETQ. The CDR3 length is 12 residues. CDR3 nucleotide sequence: TGCGCCAGCAGCAACGAGAACTATGGCTACACCTTC. Its translation: CASSNENYGYTF.

This clone was seen only once. This chain connects TRBV20-1 to TRBJ1-2; the D gene is possibly TRBD1 (5 bases). The ends were cut back, 7 bases at V and 6 bases at J, with 12 bases in the middle. The CDR3 contains 11 residues. Germline V lookup: CDR1 DFQATT, CDR2 SNEGSKA (reference sequence). CDR3 sequence: CSVQTDHGYTF. Here the CDR3 DNA reads TGCAGTGTTCAGACAGATCATGGCTACACCTTC.

The count of this clone is one. The chain couples TRBV7-6 to TRBJ2-1; possible D gene TRBD2, 6 bases. The germline gives CDR1 SGHVS, CDR2 FNYEAQ. This CDR3 contains 15 residues. The V gene lost 3 bases and the J gene lost 6 bases, with 15 bases spanning the gap. The CDR3 sequence is CASSFGAGPLNEQFF. The CDR3 nucleotides are TGTGCCAGCAGCTTCGGGGCGGGACCGCTCAATGAGCAGTTCTTC.

V usage is TRBV4-3 and J usage is TRBJ2-3, with a possible D match to TRBD2 (6 bases). There are 14 residues in the CDR3. V was cut by 1 base and J by 2 bases, with 7 bases left in between. Germline CDR1 is LGHNA and CDR2 is YSLEER. The chain's CDR3 is CASSQGTNTDTQYF. The CDR3 nucleotides read TGCGCCAGCAGCCAAGGGACTAACACAGATACGCAGTATTTT.

The table lists this clone with a count of one. The rearrangement uses TRBV4-1 and TRBJ1-2, with 9 bases matching TRBD1. The CDR3 has 15 residues. Germline V gene lookup returns CDR1 MGHRA and CDR2 YSYEKL. The V segment lost 4 bases and the J segment 2 bases; nucleotides outside the gene matches: 5. CDR3 sequence: CASSPVTGGNYGYTF. The DNA for the CDR3 is TGCGCCAGCAGCCCAGTAACAGGGGGCAACTATGGCTACACCTTC.

The genes are TRBV28 and TRBJ1-1; D not certain. The V end lost 1 base, the J end lost 6 bases, and 15 bases lay between the germline ends. CDR1 MDHEN and CDR2 SYDVKM come from the germline V gene. CDR3 length: 15 amino acids. The chain's CDR3 is CASSLSSGVKAEAFF. The CDR3 DNA sequence: TGTGCCAGCAGTTTATCATCCGGGGTGAAAGCTGAAGCTTTCTTT. The complete variable domain, with remaining parts taken from reference TRBV28 and TRBJ1-1, reads DVKVTQSSRYLVKRTGEKVFLECVQDMDHENMFWYRQDPGLGLRLIYFSYDVKMKEKGDIPEGYSVSREKKERFSLILESASTNQTSMYLCASSLSSGVKAEAFFGQGTRLTVV.

Here the CDR3 reads CASGLITPADTQYF. The CDR3 DNA reads as TGTGCTAGTGGTTTGATAACTCCCGCAGATACGCAGTATTTT. The chain carries TRBV12-5 and TRBJ2-3; D is undetermined. Between the trimmed V and J ends, which lost 2 bases and 4 bases, there was a span of 10 bases. CDR1 and CDR2 from the germline V gene are LGHNT and FRNRAP. The CDR3 sequence is 14 residues long.

The chain recombines TRBV15 with TRBJ2-1; tentative D call: TRBD2 (7 bases). The CDR3 totals 17 residues. Germline CDR1 reads LNHNV; CDR2 reads YYDKDF (reference sequence). The V end was cut by 0 bases, the J end by 5 bases, with 17 bases between. CDR3 DNA sequence: TGTGCCACCAGCAGAGAAGGGGGGGCCTTTCAAAACAATGAGCAGTTCTTC. It codes for CATSREGGAFQNNEQFF.

This clone has just one count. The CDR3 DNA reads as TGTGCCAGCAGCTTGAGGGCGGGACAGGGGCAAAGCTACACCTTC. It encodes CASSLRAGQGQSYTF. The rearrangement links TRBV5-6 to TRBJ1-2, with 10 nucleotides matching TRBD1. This CDR3 spans 15 amino acids. Germline V gene data show CDR1 as SGHDT and CDR2 as YYEEEE. Germline trimming cut 1 base from V and 9 bases from J; bases unmatched to any gene: 9.

The chain has TRBV27 and TRBJ2-7; weak D call: TRBD2 (5 bases). With 6 bases removed from V and 0 bases from J, the gap between germline ends came to 15 bases. Germline-derived CDR1 and CDR2 are MNHEY and SMNVEV (reference sequence). The CDR3 covers 15 residues. The CDR3 sequence: CASSRSGGFSYEQYF. CDR3 bases: TGTGCCAGCAGCCGGTCGGGCGGGTTCTCCTACGAGCAGTACTTC.